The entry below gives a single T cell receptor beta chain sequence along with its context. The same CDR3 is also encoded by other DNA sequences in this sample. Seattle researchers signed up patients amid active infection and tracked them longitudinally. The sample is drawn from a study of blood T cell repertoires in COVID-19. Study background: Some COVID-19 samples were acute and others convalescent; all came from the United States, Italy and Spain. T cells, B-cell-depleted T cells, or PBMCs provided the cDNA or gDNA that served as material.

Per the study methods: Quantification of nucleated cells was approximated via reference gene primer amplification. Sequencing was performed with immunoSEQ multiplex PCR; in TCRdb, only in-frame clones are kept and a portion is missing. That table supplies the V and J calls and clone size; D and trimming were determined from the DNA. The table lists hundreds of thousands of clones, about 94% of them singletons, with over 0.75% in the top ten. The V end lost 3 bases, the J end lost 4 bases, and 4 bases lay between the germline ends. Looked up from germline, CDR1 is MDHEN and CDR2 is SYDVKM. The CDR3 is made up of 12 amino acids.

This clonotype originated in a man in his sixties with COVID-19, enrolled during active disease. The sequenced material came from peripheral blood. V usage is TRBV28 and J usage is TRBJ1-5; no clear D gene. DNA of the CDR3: TGTGCCAGCAGTTTGCTAAATCAGCCCCAGCATTTT. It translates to CASSLLNQPQHF.